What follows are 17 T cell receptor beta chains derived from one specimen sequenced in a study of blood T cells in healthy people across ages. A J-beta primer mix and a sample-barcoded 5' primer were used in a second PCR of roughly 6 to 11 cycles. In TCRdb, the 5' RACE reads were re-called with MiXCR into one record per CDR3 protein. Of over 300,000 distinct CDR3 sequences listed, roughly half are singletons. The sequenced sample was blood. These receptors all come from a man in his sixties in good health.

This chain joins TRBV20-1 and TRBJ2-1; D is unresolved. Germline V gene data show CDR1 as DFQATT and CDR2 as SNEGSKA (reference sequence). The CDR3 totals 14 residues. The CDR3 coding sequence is TGCAGCACTTCGGTGCGGAACTCATGGGATGAGCAGTTCTTC. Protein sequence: CSTSVRNSWDEQFF.

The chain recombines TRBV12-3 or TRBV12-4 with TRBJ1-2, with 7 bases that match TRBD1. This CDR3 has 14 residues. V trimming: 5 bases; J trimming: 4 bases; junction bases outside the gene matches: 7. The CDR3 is CASSRGGYSYGYTF. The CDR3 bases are TGTGCCAGCAGTCGAGGGGGCTATTCCTATGGCTACACCTTC.

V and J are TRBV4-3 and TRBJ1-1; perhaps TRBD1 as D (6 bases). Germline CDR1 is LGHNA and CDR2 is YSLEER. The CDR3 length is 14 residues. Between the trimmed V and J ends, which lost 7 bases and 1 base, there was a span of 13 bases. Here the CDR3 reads CASTIGGSNTEAFF. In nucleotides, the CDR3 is TGCGCCAGCACCATAGGGGGGTCGAACACTGAAGCTTTCTTT.

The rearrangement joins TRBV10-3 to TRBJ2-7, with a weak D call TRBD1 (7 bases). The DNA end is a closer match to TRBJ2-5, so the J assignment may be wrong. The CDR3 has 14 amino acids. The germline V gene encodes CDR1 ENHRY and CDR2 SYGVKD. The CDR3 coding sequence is TGTGCCATCAGTACCCAGGGGGAGGCGGAGACCCAGTACTTC. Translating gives CAISTQGEAETQYF.

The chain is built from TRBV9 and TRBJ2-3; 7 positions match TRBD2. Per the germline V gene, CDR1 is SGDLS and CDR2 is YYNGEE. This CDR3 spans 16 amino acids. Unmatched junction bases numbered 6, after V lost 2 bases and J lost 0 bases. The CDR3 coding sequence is TGTGCCAGCAGCGTTGGGAGCGGGACTAGCACAGATACGCAGTATTTT. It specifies CASSVGSGTSTDTQYF. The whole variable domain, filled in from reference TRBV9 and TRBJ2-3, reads DSGVTQTPKHLITATGQRVTLRCSPRSGDLSVYWYQQSLDQGLQFLIQYYNGEERAKGNILERFSAQQFPDLHSELNLSSLELGDSALYFCASSVGSGTSTDTQYFGPGTRLTVL.

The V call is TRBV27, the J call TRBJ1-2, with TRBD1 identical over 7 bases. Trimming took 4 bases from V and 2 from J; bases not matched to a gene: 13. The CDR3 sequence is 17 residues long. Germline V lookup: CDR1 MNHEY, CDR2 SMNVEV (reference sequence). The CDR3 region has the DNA TGTGCCAGCAGTTCCGGAATTGACAGGGCAAGGAACTATGGCTACACCTTC. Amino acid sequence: CASSSGIDRARNYGYTF.

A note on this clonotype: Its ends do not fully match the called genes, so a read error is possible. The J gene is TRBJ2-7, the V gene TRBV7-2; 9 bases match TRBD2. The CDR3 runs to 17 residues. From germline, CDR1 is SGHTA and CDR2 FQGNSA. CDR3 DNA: TGTGCCAGTAGCTCCGACCTGACTAGCGGAAAACTATACGAGCAGTACTTC. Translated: CASSSDLTSGKLYEQYF.

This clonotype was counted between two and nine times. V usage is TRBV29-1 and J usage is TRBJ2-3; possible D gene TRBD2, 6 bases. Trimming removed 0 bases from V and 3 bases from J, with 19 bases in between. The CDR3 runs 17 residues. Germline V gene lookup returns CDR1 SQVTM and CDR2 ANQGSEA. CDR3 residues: CSVEEGGAGILTDTQYF. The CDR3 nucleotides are TGCAGCGTTGAAGAAGGCGGGGCGGGAATCTTAACAGATACGCAGTATTTT.

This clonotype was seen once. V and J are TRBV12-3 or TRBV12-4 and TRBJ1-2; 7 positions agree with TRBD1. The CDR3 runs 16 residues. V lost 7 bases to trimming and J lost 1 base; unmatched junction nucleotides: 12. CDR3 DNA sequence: TGTGCCAGCACCCGGGGACAGCAAGGTCTTAACTATGGCTACACCTTC. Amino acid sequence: CASTRGQQGLNYGYTF.

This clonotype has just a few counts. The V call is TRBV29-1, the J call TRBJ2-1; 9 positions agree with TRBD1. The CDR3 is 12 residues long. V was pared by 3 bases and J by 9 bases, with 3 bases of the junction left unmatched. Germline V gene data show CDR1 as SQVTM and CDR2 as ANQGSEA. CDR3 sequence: CSVEGTGREQFF. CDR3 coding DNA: TGCAGCGTTGAGGGGACAGGGCGTGAGCAGTTCTTC.

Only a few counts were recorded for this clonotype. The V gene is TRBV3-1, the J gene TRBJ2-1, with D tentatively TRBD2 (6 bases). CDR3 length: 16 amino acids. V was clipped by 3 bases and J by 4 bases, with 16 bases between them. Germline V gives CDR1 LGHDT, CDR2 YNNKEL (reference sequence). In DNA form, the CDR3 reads TGTGCCAGCAGCCAGGCTTTTAGCGGTCTATACAATGAGCAGTTCTTC. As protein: CASSQAFSGLYNEQFF.

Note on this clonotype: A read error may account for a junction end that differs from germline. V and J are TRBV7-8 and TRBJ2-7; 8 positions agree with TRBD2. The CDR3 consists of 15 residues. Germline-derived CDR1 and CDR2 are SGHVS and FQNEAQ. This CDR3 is CASSSRTSGSCERYF. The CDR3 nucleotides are TGTGCCAGCAGCTCAAGAACTAGCGGATCCTGCGAGCGGTACTTC.

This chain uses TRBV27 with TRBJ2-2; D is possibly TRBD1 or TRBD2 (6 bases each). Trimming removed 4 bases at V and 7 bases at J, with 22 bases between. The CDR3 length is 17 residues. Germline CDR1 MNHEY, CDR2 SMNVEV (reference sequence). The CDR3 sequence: CASSSSLGGRGSGELFF. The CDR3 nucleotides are TGTGCCAGCAGTTCCTCCCTGGGGGGCCGTGGTAGCGGGGAGCTGTTTTTT.

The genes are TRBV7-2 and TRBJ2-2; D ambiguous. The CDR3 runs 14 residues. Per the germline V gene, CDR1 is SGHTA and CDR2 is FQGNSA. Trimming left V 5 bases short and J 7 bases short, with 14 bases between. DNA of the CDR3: TGTGCCAGCAGCCCCTCTAGTAACCTCGGGGAGCTGTTTTTT. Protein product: CASSPSSNLGELFF.

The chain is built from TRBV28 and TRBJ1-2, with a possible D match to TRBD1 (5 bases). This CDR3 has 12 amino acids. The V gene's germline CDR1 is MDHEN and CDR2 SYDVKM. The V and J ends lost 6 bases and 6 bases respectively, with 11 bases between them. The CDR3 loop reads CASRPEGHGYTF. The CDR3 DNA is TGTGCCAGCAGACCCGAGGGACATGGCTACACCTTC.

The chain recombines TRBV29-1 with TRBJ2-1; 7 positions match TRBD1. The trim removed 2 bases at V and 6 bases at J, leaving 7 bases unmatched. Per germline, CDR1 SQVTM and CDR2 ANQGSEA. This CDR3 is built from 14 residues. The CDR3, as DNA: TGCAGCGTTGAACAGGGACAGCGACCCAATGAGCAGTTCTTC. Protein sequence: CSVEQGQRPNEQFF.

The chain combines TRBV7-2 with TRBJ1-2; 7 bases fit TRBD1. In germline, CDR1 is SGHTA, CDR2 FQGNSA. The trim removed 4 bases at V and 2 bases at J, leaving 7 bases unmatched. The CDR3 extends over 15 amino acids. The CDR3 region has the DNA TGTGCCAGCAGCTCAACCGGGACAGCAAACTATGGCTACACCTTC. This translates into CASSSTGTANYGYTF. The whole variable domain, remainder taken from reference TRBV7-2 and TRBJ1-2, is GAGVSQSPSNKVTEKGKDVELRCDPISGHTALYWYRQSLGQGLEFLIYFQGNSAPDKSGLPSDRFSAERTGGSVSTLTIQRTQQEDSAVYLCASSSTGTANYGYTFGSGTRLTVV.